The T cell receptor (beta chain) under discussion was sequenced for a study of cytomegalovirus exposure and HLA in healthy donors. Study findings and constraints: Apparent HLA restriction characterized most CMV-associated TCR beta chains in a later analysis. Judged likely to be a sequencing artifact was a cluster of highly shared sequence variants. Most of the TCR beta V segments (in an earlier analysis) were productive either about 87% or about 30% of the time. According to the study, roughly 160 TCR beta chains were cytomegalovirus-associated.

Trimming cost V 3 bases and J 3 bases; bases outside gene matches: 3. Germline values: CDR1 SGHRS, CDR2 YFSETQ. This CDR3 contains 14 residues. Points on this clone: Its antigen remains unknown.

The PCR contained 60 Vbeta and 13 Jbeta primers. Using immunoSEQ multiplex PCR, the repertoire was profiled, and TCRdb retains in-frame clones only, with some absent. This sample has about 90,000 clones; 74% occur once, and the top ten carry under 25%. This clonotype originated in a man under 40 in good health and CMV-seropositive. The chain combines TRBV5-1 with TRBJ1-3; 7 bases match TRBD1. Material for sequencing was PBMCs. CDR3 nucleotides: TGCGCCAGCAGCTCGACAGGGTTTGGAAACACCATATATTTT. Protein sequence: CASSSTGFGNTIYF.